These T cell receptor beta chains were read from a single sample in a study of cytomegalovirus exposure and HLA in healthy donors. Only in-frame clones appear in the TCRdb table, and some are missing; sequencing was by immunoSEQ multiplex PCR. The profile shows 150,000 or so clones, approximately 80% of them singletons. Sequenced input: PBMCs. These receptors came from a middle-aged woman in good health and CMV-seronegative. Both conserved end residues are part of each CDR3. Fields, in order: D gene, V gene, J gene, clone size, CDR3 protein, CDR3 DNA. The D gene is left open where the match is weak. Only some rows state a clone size, as once, few, many or a class for expanded clones.

d_gene: TRBD2
v_gene: TRBV7-6
j_gene: TRBJ2-7
abundance: -
CDR3aa: CASSSGSGSLYEQYF
CDR3nt: TGTGCCAGCAGCTCAGGGAGCGGGAGCCTTTACGAGCAGTACTTC

d_gene: -
v_gene: TRBV6-1
j_gene: TRBJ2-7
abundance: few
CDR3aa: CASRTLDRPYEQYF
CDR3nt: TGTGCCAGCAGGACGCTCGACAGGCCCTACGAGCAGTACTTC

d_gene: TRBD2
v_gene: TRBV4-1
j_gene: TRBJ2-2
abundance: few
CDR3aa: CASSQGGAGGQGGELFF
CDR3nt: TGCGCCAGCAGCCAAGGGGGGGCGGGGGGGCAAGGCGGGGAGCTGTTTTTT

d_gene: -
v_gene: TRBV30
j_gene: TRBJ2-7
abundance: -
CDR3aa: CAWSDEAGRYEQYF
CDR3nt: TGTGCCTGGAGTGACGAGGCAGGGCGCTACGAGCAGTACTTC

d_gene: -
v_gene: TRBV12-2
j_gene: TRBJ1-4
abundance: -
CDR3aa: CASRPATNEKLFF
CDR3nt: TGTGCAAGTCGCCCAGCAACTAATGAAAAACTGTTTTTT

d_gene: TRBD2
v_gene: TRBV5-1
j_gene: TRBJ2-1
abundance: -
CDR3aa: CASTRLAGAKVDEQFF
CDR3nt: TGCGCCAGCACCCGACTAGCGGGGGCGAAAGTCGATGAGCAGTTCTTC

d_gene: -
v_gene: TRBV19
j_gene: TRBJ1-2
abundance: -
CDR3aa: CASSTTGTSGGYTF
CDR3nt: TGTGCCAGTAGTACCACCGGGACTTCCGGAGGCTACACCTTC

d_gene: TRBD1
v_gene: TRBV30
j_gene: TRBJ1-2
abundance: -
CDR3aa: CAWTELTGTGRLLFGYTF
CDR3nt: TGTGCCTGGACTGAACTAACCGGGACAGGAAGGCTGCTTTTTGGCTACACCTTC

d_gene: TRBD1
v_gene: TRBV11-2
j_gene: TRBJ2-1
abundance: -
CDR3aa: CASSLVETGVSNEQFF
CDR3nt: TGTGCCAGCAGCTTAGTTGAGACAGGGGTTTCCAATGAGCAGTTCTTC

d_gene: TRBD1
v_gene: TRBV2
j_gene: TRBJ2-7
abundance: -
CDR3aa: CASSTQGEYYEQYF
CDR3nt: TGTGCCAGCAGTACGCAGGGGGAGTACTACGAGCAGTACTTC

d_gene: TRBD2
v_gene: TRBV28
j_gene: TRBJ2-1
abundance: -
CDR3aa: CASRQGLGVQFF
CDR3nt: TGTGCCAGCAGGCAAGGACTAGGCGTGCAGTTCTTC

d_gene: -
v_gene: TRBV28
j_gene: TRBJ2-7
abundance: -
CDR3aa: CASSFLRQAPYEQYF
CDR3nt: TGTGCCAGCAGTTTCCTTCGACAGGCCCCCTACGAGCAGTACTTC

d_gene: TRBD1
v_gene: TRBV7-3
j_gene: TRBJ2-5
abundance: -
CDR3aa: CASRRTGAGEETQYF
CDR3nt: TGTGCCAGCAGAAGGACAGGTGCTGGGGAAGAGACCCAGTACTTC

d_gene: TRBD2
v_gene: TRBV7-2
j_gene: TRBJ2-7
abundance: -
CDR3aa: CASSFRLAGGHEQYF
CDR3nt: TGTGCCAGCAGTTTCCGACTAGCGGGGGGGCACGAGCAGTACTTC

d_gene: -
v_gene: TRBV4-2
j_gene: TRBJ2-7
abundance: -
CDR3aa: CASSQGSSYEQYF
CDR3nt: TGTGCCAGCAGCCAAGGGAGTTCCTACGAGCAGTACTTC

d_gene: TRBD1
v_gene: TRBV10-2
j_gene: TRBJ2-5
abundance: -
CDR3aa: CASSEPFPGQYLRKTQYF
CDR3nt: TGCGCCAGCAGTGAGCCTTTTCCGGGACAGTATCTTCGGAAGACCCAGTACTTC

d_gene: -
v_gene: TRBV6-6
j_gene: TRBJ1-5
abundance: few
CDR3aa: CASSPREGVGQPQHF
CDR3nt: TGTGCCAGCAGTCCCCGTGAGGGAGTGGGTCAGCCCCAGCATTTT

d_gene: -
v_gene: TRBV7-8
j_gene: TRBJ1-1
abundance: -
CDR3aa: CASSLVLVGAFF
CDR3nt: TGTGCCAGCAGCTTAGTTCTGGTCGGAGCTTTCTTT

d_gene: TRBD1
v_gene: TRBV27
j_gene: TRBJ1-2
abundance: -
CDR3aa: CASSQNRGWNGYTF
CDR3nt: TGTGCCAGCAGTCAGAACAGGGGCTGGAATGGCTACACCTTC

d_gene: TRBD1
v_gene: TRBV7-8
j_gene: TRBJ2-7
abundance: -
CDR3aa: CASSLMTGENEQYF
CDR3nt: TGTGCCAGCAGCTTAATGACAGGGGAGAACGAGCAGTACTTC

d_gene: -
v_gene: TRBV7-2
j_gene: TRBJ2-1
abundance: -
CDR3aa: CASSSRGSGTYNEQFF
CDR3nt: TGTGCCAGCAGCTCCCGCGGTAGCGGCACATACAATGAGCAGTTCTTC

d_gene: TRBD2
v_gene: TRBV9
j_gene: TRBJ2-3
abundance: -
CDR3aa: CASSVASGMGTDTQYF
CDR3nt: TGTGCCAGCAGCGTAGCGAGCGGGATGGGAACAGATACGCAGTATTTT

d_gene: -
v_gene: TRBV7-9
j_gene: TRBJ1-2
abundance: -
CDR3aa: CASSLEGVTGYTF
CDR3nt: TGTGCCAGCAGCTTGGAAGGGGTTACTGGCTACACCTTC

d_gene: TRBD2
v_gene: TRBV6-6
j_gene: TRBJ2-5
abundance: -
CDR3aa: CASRPHRIAGGETQYF
CDR3nt: TGTGCCAGCAGACCCCACAGGATAGCGGGAGGGGAGACCCAGTACTTC

d_gene: -
v_gene: TRBV7-9
j_gene: TRBJ1-2
abundance: once
CDR3aa: CASSLALPGANYGYTF
CDR3nt: TGTGCCAGCAGCTTAGCGTTACCTGGAGCTAACTATGGCTACACCTTC

d_gene: TRBD2
v_gene: TRBV6-4
j_gene: TRBJ2-2
abundance: once
CDR3aa: CASRERTSGTGELFF
CDR3nt: TGTGCCAGCAGAGAACGGACTAGCGGCACCGGGGAGCTGTTTTTT

d_gene: -
v_gene: TRBV18
j_gene: TRBJ2-1
abundance: -
CDR3aa: CASSPRLDNEQFF
CDR3nt: TGTGCCAGCTCACCACGGTTAGACAATGAGCAGTTCTTC

d_gene: -
v_gene: TRBV6-5
j_gene: TRBJ2-7
abundance: -
CDR3aa: CASSYAPDPGDYEQYF
CDR3nt: TGTGCCAGCAGTTACGCCCCAGATCCGGGGGACTACGAGCAGTACTTC

d_gene: -
v_gene: TRBV5-1
j_gene: TRBJ2-3
abundance: -
CDR3aa: CASSSVLADTQYF
CDR3nt: TGCGCCAGCAGTTCCGTGCTAGCAGATACGCAGTATTTT

d_gene: TRBD1
v_gene: TRBV28
j_gene: TRBJ2-7
abundance: -
CDR3aa: CASSGRDSFLTYEQYF
CDR3nt: TGTGCCAGTTCCGGCAGGGACAGCTTCCTAACCTACGAGCAGTACTTC

d_gene: -
v_gene: TRBV13
j_gene: TRBJ2-7
abundance: -
CDR3aa: CASSLEGDGAEQYF
CDR3nt: TGTGCCAGCAGCTTAGAGGGGGACGGGGCCGAGCAGTACTTC

d_gene: -
v_gene: TRBV6-5
j_gene: TRBJ1-2
abundance: -
CDR3aa: CASSIRTDYGYTF
CDR3nt: TGTGCCAGCAGTATCCGGACAGACTATGGCTACACCTTC

d_gene: -
v_gene: TRBV4-1
j_gene: TRBJ1-5
abundance: -
CDR3aa: CASSQGVGIVNQPQHF
CDR3nt: TGCGCCAGCAGCCAAGGAGTCGGTATCGTCAATCAGCCCCAGCATTTT

d_gene: -
v_gene: TRBV5-1
j_gene: TRBJ1-1
abundance: -
CDR3aa: CASSPGQNTEAFF
CDR3nt: TGCGCCAGCAGCCCGGGACAGAACACTGAAGCTTTCTTT

d_gene: TRBD1
v_gene: TRBV10-3
j_gene: TRBJ2-7
abundance: -
CDR3aa: CAATRDRTSYEQYF
CDR3nt: TGTGCCGCAACCCGGGACAGGACTTCCTACGAGCAGTACTTC

d_gene: TRBD2
v_gene: TRBV6-1
j_gene: TRBJ2-7
abundance: once
CDR3aa: CASRRLAGAYEQYF
CDR3nt: TGTGCCAGCAGGAGACTAGCGGGCGCCTACGAGCAGTACTTC